This entry lists 30 T cell receptor beta chains sequenced from one sample in a study of T cells in Graves' hyperthyroidism and ophthalmopathy. Authors of the study amplified TCR beta CDR3 regions from RNA transcripts. When the TCR CDR3 underwent first-round RT-PCR, the HTBI primer set was used. TCRdb ran MiXCR on the multiplex PCR reads and lists one entry per CDR3 protein. The sample carries roughly 420,000 distinct CDR3 sequences, approximately 14% recorded once. The sample consisted of blood. These receptor sequences come from a woman aged 18 to 35 with Graves' hyperthyroidism.

This clonotype was seen ten or more times. This chain links TRBV12-3 or TRBV12-4 with TRBJ2-3; 7 bases are shared with TRBD1. The CDR3 is 18 residues long. The V segment lost 1 base and the J segment 2 bases; nucleotides outside the gene matches: 12. The CDR3 sequence: CASSLVLTGSISTDTQYF. CDR3 DNA sequence: TGTGCCAGCAGTTTAGTCCTGACAGGGTCGATTTCCACAGATACGCAGTATTTT.

J is TRBJ2-2 and V is TRBV9; the D gene is possibly TRBD2 (5 bases). Germline lookup yields CDR1 SGDLS and CDR2 YYNGEE. The CDR3 length is 15 residues. Between the trimmed V and J ends, which lost 0 bases and 8 bases, there was a span of 14 bases. DNA for the CDR3: TGTGCCAGCAGCGTAGGCCAAGGGAGTGCAGGGGAGCTGTTTTTT. This gives the protein CASSVGQGSAGELFF.

V and J are TRBV29-1 and TRBJ1-2; TRBD1 is a possible D gene (6 bases). This CDR3 is built from 11 residues. Trimming removed 6 bases from V and 8 bases from J, with 13 bases in between. The germline gives CDR1 SQVTM, CDR2 ANQGSEA. CDR3 residues: CSVRTGLGYTF. CDR3 coding DNA: TGCAGCGTACGAACAGGGTTAGGCTACACCTTC.

This clonotype was counted at least ten times. This chain links TRBV7-2 with TRBJ2-7; 11 bases fit TRBD2. The germline CDR1 and CDR2 sequences are SGHTA and FQGNSA. The CDR3 loop spans 15 amino acids. V dropped 5 bases and J dropped 4; count of bases not matched to a gene: 7. The CDR3 bases are TGTGCCAGCAGCAGAATTAGCGGGGGGGCGTACGAGCAGTACTTC. As protein: CASSRISGGAYEQYF.

This clonotype was found a few times. The rearrangement uses TRBV6-2 or TRBV6-3 and TRBJ2-5; tentatively, D is TRBD2 (5 bases). The CDR3 extends over 12 amino acids. Between the trimmed V and J ends, which lost 0 bases and 9 bases, there was a span of 8 bases. CDR1 MNHEY and CDR2 SVGEGT come from the germline V gene. DNA of the CDR3: TGTGCCAGCAGTTACTCGGAGGATCCCCAGTACTTC. Translation gives CASSYSEDPQYF.

This clonotype showed up just a few times. The rearrangement joins TRBV6-5 to TRBJ1-6; no reliable D call. Germline V gives CDR1 MNHEY, CDR2 SVGAGI. Deletions cut 1 base from V and 9 bases from J, with 10 bases between. The CDR3 extends over 14 amino acids. The chain's CDR3 is CASSYLVSSSPLHF. The DNA of the CDR3 is TGTGCCAGCAGTTACTTAGTTTCCAGTTCACCCCTCCACTTT.

J is TRBJ2-7 and V is TRBV6-1, with 7 nucleotides matching TRBD1. CDR1 and CDR2 (germline): MNHNS, SASEGT. CDR3 length: 13 amino acids. J was trimmed by 3 bases and V by 8 bases; bases with no gene match: 7. The CDR3 reads CASSRAGGYEQYF. The CDR3 DNA sequence: TGTGCCAGCTCGAGGGCAGGGGGCTACGAGCAGTACTTC.

This rearrangement joins TRBV6-1 to TRBJ1-2; D might be TRBD1 (5 bases). V dropped 5 bases and J dropped 8 bases, with 12 bases sitting between them. Germline loops: CDR1 MNHNS, CDR2 SASEGT. The CDR3 consists of 12 residues. In DNA, the CDR3 is TGTGCCAGCAGTTCCATACGGGGGGGCTACACCTTC. Translated: CASSSIRGGYTF.

At least ten counts were recorded for this clonotype. The chain combines TRBV12-3 or TRBV12-4 with TRBJ1-2; TRBD1 matches at 11 bases. This CDR3 comprises 15 residues. J was trimmed by 4 bases and V by 5 bases; bases with no gene match: 6. CDR3 sequence: CASSLGTGGFYGYTF. In nucleotides, the CDR3 is TGTGCCAGCAGTCTGGGGACAGGGGGATTCTATGGCTACACCTTC.

This clonotype was seen many times. The CDR3 sequence is CASSYATGGRGDTQYF. CDR3 nucleotides: TGCGCCAGCAGCTACGCGACAGGGGGCAGGGGAGATACGCAGTATTTT. V usage is TRBV5-1 and J usage is TRBJ2-3, with TRBD1 matching over 10 bases. Trimming removed 3 bases from V and 5 bases from J; junction bases left unmatched: 9. From germline, CDR1 is SGHRS and CDR2 YFSETQ. The CDR3 runs 16 residues.

This clonotype was seen at least ten times. The chain couples TRBV11-2 to TRBJ2-3, with TRBD2 as a possible D gene (5 bases). The ends were cut back, 3 bases at V and 0 bases at J, with 10 bases in the middle. The CDR3 is 15 residues long. Germline V gives CDR1 SGHAT, CDR2 FQNNGV. DNA for the CDR3: TGTGCCAGCAGCTTGGGAGTAGCGAGCACAGATACGCAGTATTTT. It encodes CASSLGVASTDTQYF.

This chain connects TRBV7-9 to TRBJ1-1; 10 bases map to TRBD1. This CDR3 is 15 amino acids long. Unmatched junction bases numbered 4, after V lost 5 bases and J lost 1 base. Germline CDR1 is SEHNR and CDR2 is FQNEAQ (reference sequence). This CDR3 reads CASSRQGAANTEAFF. The CDR3 DNA reads TGTGCCAGCAGCAGACAGGGGGCGGCGAACACTGAAGCTTTCTTT.

The chain joins TRBV20-1 to TRBJ1-5; the match to TRBD1 covers 8 bases. This CDR3 is built from 16 residues. V lost 5 bases and J lost 3; bases outside the gene matches: 12. The germline gives CDR1 DFQATT, CDR2 SNEGSKA (reference sequence). The CDR3 protein is CSALLRTGMANQPQHF. CDR3 nucleotides: TGCAGTGCTCTACTAAGGACAGGGATGGCCAATCAGCCCCAGCATTTT.

This clonotype was seen repeatedly, ten times or more. V gene TRBV12-3 or TRBV12-4 combines with J gene TRBJ1-5; TRBD1 matches at 8 bases. The CDR3 loop spans 14 amino acids. V gave up 6 bases and J gave up 3 bases; unmatched junction bases: 4. CDR3 region: CASRGGQDNQPQHF. CDR3 nucleotide sequence: TGTGCCAGCAGGGGGGGACAGGACAATCAGCCCCAGCATTTT.

This clonotype appeared many times. The chain joins TRBV5-8 to TRBJ2-3; D remains ambiguous. Per the germline V gene, CDR1 is SGHTS and CDR2 is YDEGEE. Trimming cost V 1 base and J 5 bases, with 20 bases left between them. CDR3 length: 17 amino acids. This CDR3 reads CASSLFPALSLGDTQYF. The CDR3 DNA reads TGTGCCAGCAGCTTGTTTCCGGCTTTGTCGCTTGGAGATACGCAGTATTTT.

Ten or more counts support this clonotype. The genes are TRBV12-3 or TRBV12-4 and TRBJ2-3; TRBD2 matches 7 bases. The CDR3 covers 16 residues. Germline trimming cut 6 bases from V and 1 base from J; bases unmatched to any gene: 10. CDR3 DNA sequence: TGTGCCAGCAGCCCCGGGAGGAGCGGGGGCACAGATACGCAGTATTTT. This sequence encodes CASSPGRSGGTDTQYF.

This clonotype showed up many times. The chain carries TRBV7-3 and TRBJ2-5; D ambiguous. The CDR3 contains 15 residues. The V gene's germline CDR1 is SGHTA and CDR2 FQGTGA. The ends were cut back, 5 bases at V and 1 base at J, with 14 bases in the middle. Here the CDR3 DNA reads TGTGCCAGCAGCACTGGGCCCTCGATCCAAGAGACCCAGTACTTC. It codes for CASSTGPSIQETQYF.

Only one count was recorded for this clonotype. At one boundary the junction diverges from the germline segment, which might be a read error. The V and J genes are TRBV5-1 and TRBJ2-1; D gene uncertain. CDR3 size: 14 residues. Germline values: CDR1 SGHRS, CDR2 YFSETQ. CDR3 amino acids: CASSLYASYNEQFF. The CDR3 region has the DNA TGTGCCAGCAGCTTGTATGCTTCCTACAATGAGCAGTTCTTC. Combining the CDR3 with reference TRBV5-1 and TRBJ2-1 gives the whole variable domain KAGVTQTPRYLIKTRGQQVTLSCSPISGHRSVSWYQQTPGQGLQFLFEYFSETQRNKGNFPGRFSGRQFSNSRSEMNVSTLELGDSALYLCASSLYASYNEQFFGPGTRLTVL.

The chain's CDR3 is CATRPQGVHYGYTF. Written as DNA, the CDR3 is TGTGCCACCAGACCACAGGGGGTTCACTATGGCTACACCTTC. This sequence joins TRBV15 and TRBJ1-2, with TRBD1 matching 8 bases. V trimming: 6 bases; J trimming: 3 bases; junction bases outside the gene matches: 6. The CDR3 has 14 residues. Germline V gene sequence: CDR1 LNHNV, CDR2 YYDKDF (reference sequence).

This clonotype was seen repeatedly, ten times or more. V usage is TRBV19 and J usage is TRBJ2-2; 8 nucleotides match TRBD2. In germline, CDR1 is LNHDA, CDR2 SQIVND (reference sequence). The CDR3 is 14 residues long. Trimming removed 7 bases from V and 5 bases from J; junction bases left unmatched: 6. CDR3 sequence reads: CASNAGGGTGELFF. Written as DNA, the CDR3 is TGTGCCAGTAACGCGGGAGGCGGAACCGGGGAGCTGTTTTTT.

At least ten counts were recorded for this clonotype. The rearrangement joins TRBV6-2 or TRBV6-3 to TRBJ1-1; TRBD1 might be the D (5 bases). Germline V gene data show CDR1 as MNHEY and CDR2 as SVGEGT. V lost 1 base and J 0 bases, leaving 12 bases between the germline ends. The CDR3 runs to 16 residues. The CDR3 reads CASSYFKGIMNTEAFF. In DNA, the CDR3 is TGTGCCAGCAGTTACTTTAAGGGGATCATGAACACTGAAGCTTTCTTT.

The chain has TRBV7-2 and TRBJ2-4; 11 nucleotides line up with TRBD2. With 4 bases clipped from V and 2 bases from J, the junction kept 7 bases outside the gene matches. The CDR3 extends over 17 amino acids. CDR1 is SGHTA and CDR2 is FQGNSA in the germline V gene. CDR3 in amino acids: CASSSLAGVGSKNIQYF. In DNA form, the CDR3 reads TGTGCCAGCAGCTCACTAGCGGGAGTGGGTTCCAAAAACATTCAGTACTTC.

In nucleotides, the CDR3 is TGTGCCATCAGTGAAAGAGTTTTGAACCGGGACAGGGAGGGGGAAGAGACCCAGTACTTC. Translated: CAISERVLNRDREGEETQYF. The chain employs TRBV10-3 and TRBJ2-5, with 9 positions matching TRBD1. Germline V lookup: CDR1 ENHRY, CDR2 SYGVKD. This CDR3 contains 20 residues. Trimming removed 3 bases from V and 3 bases from J; junction bases left unmatched: 20.

The table lists this clonotype with many counts. The CDR3 DNA follows: TGTGCCAGCAGTCCCCTAACTAGTCTCAATGAGCAGTTCTTC. Translated: CASSPLTSLNEQFF. The rearrangement joins TRBV28 to TRBJ2-1; possibly TRBD2 for D (5 bases). CDR3 size: 14 residues. Germline CDR1 and CDR2: MDHEN and SYDVKM. V was cut by 5 bases and J by 6 bases, with 14 bases left in between.

This clonotype has ten or more counts. This chain uses TRBV12-3 or TRBV12-4 with TRBJ2-2; TRBD1 or TRBD2 may be the D gene (5 bases each). V dropped 4 bases and J dropped 0 bases, with 12 bases sitting between them. This CDR3 is 16 amino acids long. The CDR3 sequence: CASSSRGGANTGELFF. For the CDR3, the DNA is TGTGCCAGCAGTTCCCGGGGCGGCGCGAACACCGGGGAGCTGTTTTTT.

This clonotype was observed at least ten times. The genes are TRBV20-1 and TRBJ1-5; possible D gene TRBD1, 5 bases. The V gene's germline CDR1 is DFQATT and CDR2 SNEGSKA (reference sequence). The length of the CDR3 is 15 residues. The V and J ends lost 0 bases and 7 bases respectively, with 16 bases between them. CDR3 bases: TGCAGTGCTAGAGAGGTGGGGGATTATCGGCAGCCCCAGCATTTT. Amino acids: CSAREVGDYRQPQHF.

This clonotype appeared a few times. This rearrangement joins TRBV9 to TRBJ2-7; no definite D call. Germline V gene lookup returns CDR1 SGDLS and CDR2 YYNGEE. The V and J ends lost 3 bases and 5 bases respectively, with 6 bases between them. The CDR3 runs to 11 residues. The CDR3 reads CASSAGHEQYF. For the CDR3, the DNA is TGTGCCAGCAGCGCCGGCCACGAGCAGTACTTC. The variable domain in full, completed from reference TRBV9 and TRBJ2-7, reads DSGVTQTPKHLITATGQRVTLRCSPRSGDLSVYWYQQSLDQGLQFLIQYYNGEERAKGNILERFSAQQFPDLHSELNLSSLELGDSALYFCASSAGHEQYFGPGTRLTVT.

This clonotype is a singleton in its sample. V and J are TRBV13 and TRBJ2-7, with 8 bases fitting TRBD1. The CDR3 consists of 14 residues. Germline CDR1 PRHDT, CDR2 FYEKMQ (reference sequence). With 5 bases clipped from V and 4 bases from J, the junction kept 7 bases outside the gene matches. In DNA form, the CDR3 reads TGTGCCAGCAGCCCCCGGACAGGGCGGTACGAGCAGTACTTC. This sequence encodes CASSPRTGRYEQYF.

The rearrangement uses TRBV4-3 and TRBJ1-5; 7 bases match TRBD1. Unmatched junction bases numbered 14, after V lost 3 bases and J lost 0 bases. The CDR3 has 19 amino acids. Per the germline V gene, CDR1 is LGHNA and CDR2 is YSLEER. The CDR3, as DNA: TGCGCCAGCAGCCAGGAATCGGGACAGCGGAAGTATAGCAATCAGCCCCAGCATTTT. The encoded protein is CASSQESGQRKYSNQPQHF.

The chain couples TRBV4-3 to TRBJ2-1; D may be TRBD2 (5 bases). There are 17 residues in the CDR3. Trimming removed 0 bases at V and 0 bases at J, with 12 bases between. Looked up from germline, CDR1 is LGHNA and CDR2 is YSLEER. The DNA of the CDR3 is TGCGCCAGCAGCCAAGATACGCCGACTACCTCCTACAATGAGCAGTTCTTC. Translation gives CASSQDTPTTSYNEQFF.